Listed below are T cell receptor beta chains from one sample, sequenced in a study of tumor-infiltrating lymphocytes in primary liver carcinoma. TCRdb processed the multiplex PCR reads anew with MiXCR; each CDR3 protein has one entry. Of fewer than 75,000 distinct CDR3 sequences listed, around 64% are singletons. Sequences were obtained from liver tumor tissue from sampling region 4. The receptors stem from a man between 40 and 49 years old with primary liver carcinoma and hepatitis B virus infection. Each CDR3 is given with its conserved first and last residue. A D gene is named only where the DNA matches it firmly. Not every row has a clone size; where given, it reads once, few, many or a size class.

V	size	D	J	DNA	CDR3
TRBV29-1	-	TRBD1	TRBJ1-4	TGCAGCGCCCAAAAAGGGGGCCCGAATGAAAAACTGTTTTTT	CSAQKGGPNEKLFF
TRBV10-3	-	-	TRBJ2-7	TGTGCCATCAGTGAGTCTAGAGCTTCCTACGAGCTGTACTTC	CAISESRASYELYF
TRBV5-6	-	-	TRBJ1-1	TGTGCCAGCAGCCTTCTGGGCCTTATTCCCACTGAGGCTTTCTTT	CASSLLGLIPTEAFF
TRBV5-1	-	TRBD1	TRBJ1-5	TGCGTCAGCAGCTGGGGGAATCAGGGGGTAAATCAGCCCCAACATTTT	CVSSWGNQGVNQPQHF
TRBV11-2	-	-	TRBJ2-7	TGTGTCGGCAGTCCCGGGGGCTACGAGCAGTACTTC	CVGSPGGYEQYF
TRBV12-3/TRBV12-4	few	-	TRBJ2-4	TGTGCCAGCAGTTTATGTGGTGGGGCGTACATAGCCAAAAACATTCAGTACTTC	CASSLCGGAYIAKNIQYF
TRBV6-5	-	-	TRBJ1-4	TGTGCCAACAGTAAAAGTGGGCCGGATCCACAAGGAAAACTGTTTTTT	CANSKSGPDPQGKLFF
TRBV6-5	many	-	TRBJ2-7	TGTGCCAGCAGTAGTCGCCCAGCAGGGCTTAACGAGCAGTACTTC	CASSSRPAGLNEQYF
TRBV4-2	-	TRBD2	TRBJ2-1	TGTCCCAGCAGCCAAGCGACTAGCGGGCTCTGCTCCTACAATGAACAGTTCTTC	CPSSQATSGLCSYNEQFF
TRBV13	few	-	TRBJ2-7	TGTGCCAGCAGCTCGTATACTGATTCGGGCGAGCAGTGCTTC	CASSSYTDSGEQCF
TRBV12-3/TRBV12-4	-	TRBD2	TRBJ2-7	TGTGCCAGCAGTTTCTCAAGGGTGAAGCGGGAGCTTCTATCCTACGAGCAGTACTTC	CASSFSRVKRELLSYEQYF
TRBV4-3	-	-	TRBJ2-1	TGCGCCAAGAGCCAATTCCCCCCCCCGGCGGACAATGAGCAGTTCTTC	CAKSQFPPPADNEQFF
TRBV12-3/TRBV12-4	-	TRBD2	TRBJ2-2	TGTGCCAGCAGTTTGCTAGCGGCCGGGGAGCTGTTTTTT	CASSLLAAGELFF
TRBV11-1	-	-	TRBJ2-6	TGTGTCAGCAGCTGGAACTCTGGGGCCAACGTCCTGACCTTC	CVSSWNSGANVLTF
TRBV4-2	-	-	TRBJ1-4	TGTGTCAGCAGTCAGCCCCACCGTGAAAAACTGTTTTTT	CVSSQPHREKLFF
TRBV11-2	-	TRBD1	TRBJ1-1	TGCGCCATCAGTCCATCCAGGGGGTTGGTGAACACTGAAGCTTTCTTT	CAISPSRGLVNTEAFF
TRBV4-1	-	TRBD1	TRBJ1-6	TGCGCCAGCAGCCTCGACCAGGGGGCCAATCCACCCCTCCACTTT	CASSLDQGANPPLHF
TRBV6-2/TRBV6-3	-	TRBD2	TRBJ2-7	TGTGCCAGCAGTTACGATGAGAGGACTAGCGGGATCTACGAGCAATACTTC	CASSYDERTSGIYEQYF
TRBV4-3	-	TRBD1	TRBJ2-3	TGCGCCAGGAGCCGCCGACAGGGGGGGACAGGTACGCAGTATTTT	CARSRRQGGTGTQYF
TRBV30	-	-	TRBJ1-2	TGTGCCTGGAGTGTCGGGTGGAATGGTACCAACGGCTACATCTTC	CAWSVGWNGTNGYIF
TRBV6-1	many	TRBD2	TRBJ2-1	TGTGCCAACAGTGAATCTAGCGGGAGCTACAATGAGCAGTTCTTC	CANSESSGSYNEQFF
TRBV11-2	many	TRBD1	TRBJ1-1	TGTGCCAGCAGCAGAGGCGGGACAGGGAATGCTTTCTTT	CASSRGGTGNAFF
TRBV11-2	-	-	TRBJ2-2	TGTGCCAGCAGTTTAGCATTAGGAGGGGCGAACACCTGGGAGCTATTTTTC	CASSLALGGANTWELFF
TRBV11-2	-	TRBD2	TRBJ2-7	TGTGCAAGCAGCTTAGCACGGCGGACTAGCGGGCACTTTACCTACGTGCAGTATTTC	CASSLARRTSGHFTYVQYF
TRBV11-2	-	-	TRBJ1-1	TGTACGGGCAGCTTAATGGGTACAGGGAAGTTAGTCCGTGAAGCTTTCTTT	CTGSLMGTGKLVREAFF
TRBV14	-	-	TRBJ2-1	TGTGCCAGCAGCGTCTGGGGCGCGCACAATGAGCAGTCCTTC	CASSVWGAHNEQSF
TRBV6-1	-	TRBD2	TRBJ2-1	TGTGCCAGCAGTGAAGTGACTAGCGCGAGCGGGCGGGAGCAGTTCTTC	CASSEVTSASGREQFF
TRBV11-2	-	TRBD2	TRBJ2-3	TGTGCCAGCAGTACCGGGACTAGCGCCACATATACGCAGTATTTT	CASSTGTSATYTQYF
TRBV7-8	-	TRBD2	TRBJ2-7	TGTGCCAGTAGCTTTACTAGCGCCTACGAGCGGTACTTC	CASSFTSAYERYF